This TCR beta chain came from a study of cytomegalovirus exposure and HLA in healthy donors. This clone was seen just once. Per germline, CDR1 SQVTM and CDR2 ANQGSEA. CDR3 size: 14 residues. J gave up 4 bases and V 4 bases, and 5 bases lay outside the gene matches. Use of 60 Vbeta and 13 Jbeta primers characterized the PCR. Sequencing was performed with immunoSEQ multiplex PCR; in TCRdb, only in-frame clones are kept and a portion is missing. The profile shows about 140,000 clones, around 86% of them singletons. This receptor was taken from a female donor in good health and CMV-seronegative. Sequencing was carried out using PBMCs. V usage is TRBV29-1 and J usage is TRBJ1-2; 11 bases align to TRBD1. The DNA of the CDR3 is TGCAGCGTTGTCGGGACAGGGGGTATCTATGGCTACACCTTC. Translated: CSVVGTGGIYGYTF.